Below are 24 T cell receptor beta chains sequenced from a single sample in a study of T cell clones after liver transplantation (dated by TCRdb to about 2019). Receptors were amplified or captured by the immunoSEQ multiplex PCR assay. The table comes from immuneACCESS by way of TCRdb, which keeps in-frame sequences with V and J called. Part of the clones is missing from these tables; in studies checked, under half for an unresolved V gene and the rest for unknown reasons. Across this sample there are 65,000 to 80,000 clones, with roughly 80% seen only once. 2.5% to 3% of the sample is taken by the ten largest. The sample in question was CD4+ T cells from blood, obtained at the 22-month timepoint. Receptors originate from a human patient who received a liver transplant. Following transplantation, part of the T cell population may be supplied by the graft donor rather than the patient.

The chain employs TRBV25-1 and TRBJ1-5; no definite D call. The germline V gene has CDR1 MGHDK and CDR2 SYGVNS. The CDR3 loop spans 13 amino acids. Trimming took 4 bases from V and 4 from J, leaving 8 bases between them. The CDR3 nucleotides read TGTGCCAGCAGTGTGGCAGAGAATCAGCCCCAGCATTTT. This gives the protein CASSVAENQPQHF.

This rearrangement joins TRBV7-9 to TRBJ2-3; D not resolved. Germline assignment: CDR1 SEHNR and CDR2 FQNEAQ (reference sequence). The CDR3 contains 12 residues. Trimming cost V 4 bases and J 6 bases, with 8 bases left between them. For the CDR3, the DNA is TGTGCCAGCAGCTCCCAAACGGATACGCAGTATTTT. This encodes CASSSQTDTQYF.

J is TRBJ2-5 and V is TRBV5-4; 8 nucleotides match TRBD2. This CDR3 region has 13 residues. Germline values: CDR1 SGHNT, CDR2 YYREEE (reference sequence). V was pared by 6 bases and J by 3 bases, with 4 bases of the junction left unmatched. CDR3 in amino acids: CASKPGGEETQYF. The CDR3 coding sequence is TGTGCCAGCAAACCCGGGGGGGAAGAGACCCAGTACTTC.

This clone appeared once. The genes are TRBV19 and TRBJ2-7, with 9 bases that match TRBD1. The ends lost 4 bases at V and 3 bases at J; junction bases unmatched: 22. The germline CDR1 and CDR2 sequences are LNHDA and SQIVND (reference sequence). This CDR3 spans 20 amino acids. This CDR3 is CASSRLGSGTGHAKVYEQYF. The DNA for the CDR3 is TGTGCCAGTAGTAGACTTGGATCCGGGACAGGGCATGCTAAAGTCTACGAGCAGTACTTC.

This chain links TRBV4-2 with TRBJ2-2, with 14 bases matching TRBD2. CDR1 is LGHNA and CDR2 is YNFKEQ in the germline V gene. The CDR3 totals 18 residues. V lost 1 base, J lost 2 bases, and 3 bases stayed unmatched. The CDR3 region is CASSQGGTSGGNTGELFF. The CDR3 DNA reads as TGTGCCAGCAGCCAAGGGGGGACTAGCGGGGGAAACACCGGGGAGCTGTTTTTT.

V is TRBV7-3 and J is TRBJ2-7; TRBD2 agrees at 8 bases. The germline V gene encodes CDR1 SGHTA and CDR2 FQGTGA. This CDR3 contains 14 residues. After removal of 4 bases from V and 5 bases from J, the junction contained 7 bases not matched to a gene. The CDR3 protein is CASSSGTRHHEQYF. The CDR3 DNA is TGTGCCAGCAGCTCCGGGACTAGGCACCACGAGCAGTACTTC.

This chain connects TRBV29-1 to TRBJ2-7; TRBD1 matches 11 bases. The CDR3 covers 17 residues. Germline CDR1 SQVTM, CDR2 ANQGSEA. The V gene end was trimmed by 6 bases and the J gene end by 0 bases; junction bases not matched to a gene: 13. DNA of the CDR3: TGCAGCGTGACTGGACAGGGGGCGCGGACTACCTCCTACGAGCAGTACTTC. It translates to CSVTGQGARTTSYEQYF.

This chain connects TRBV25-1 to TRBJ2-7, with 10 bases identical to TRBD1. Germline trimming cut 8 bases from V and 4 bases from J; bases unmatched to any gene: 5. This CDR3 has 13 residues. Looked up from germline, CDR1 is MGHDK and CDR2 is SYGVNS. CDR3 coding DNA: TGTGCCAGCCGGGACAGGGGTAGTTACGAGCAGTACTTC. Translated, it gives CASRDRGSYEQYF.

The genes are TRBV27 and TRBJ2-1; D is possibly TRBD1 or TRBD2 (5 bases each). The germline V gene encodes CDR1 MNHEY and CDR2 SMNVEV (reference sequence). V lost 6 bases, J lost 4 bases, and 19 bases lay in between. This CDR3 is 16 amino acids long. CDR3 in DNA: TGTGCCAGCAGGGAAGGGAGAGGGACCATTTACAATGAGCAGTTCTTC. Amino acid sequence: CASREGRGTIYNEQFF.

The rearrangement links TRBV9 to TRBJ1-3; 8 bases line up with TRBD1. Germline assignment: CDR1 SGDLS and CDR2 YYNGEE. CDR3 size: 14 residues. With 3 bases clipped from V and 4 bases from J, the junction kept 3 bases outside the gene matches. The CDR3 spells CASSDRGGGNTIYF. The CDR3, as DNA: TGTGCCAGCAGCGACAGGGGGGGCGGAAACACCATATATTTT.

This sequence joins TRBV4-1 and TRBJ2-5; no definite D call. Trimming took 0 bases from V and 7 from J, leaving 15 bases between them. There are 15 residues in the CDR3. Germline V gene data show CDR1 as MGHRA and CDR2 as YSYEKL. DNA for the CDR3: TGCGCCAGCAGCCAAGATTTGGAGCGACCGGGGACCCAGTACTTC. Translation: CASSQDLERPGTQYF.

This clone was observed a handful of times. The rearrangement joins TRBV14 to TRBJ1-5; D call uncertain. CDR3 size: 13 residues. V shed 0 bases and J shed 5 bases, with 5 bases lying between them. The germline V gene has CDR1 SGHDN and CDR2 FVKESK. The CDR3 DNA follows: TGTGCCAGCAGCCAAGAACGGGATCAGCCCCAGCATTTT. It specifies CASSQERDQPQHF.

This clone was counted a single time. The CDR3 region has the DNA TGTGCCAGCAGCTTCCGGGACAGGGGGCCCCAAGAGACCCAGTACTTC. Translated, it gives CASSFRDRGPQETQYF. The chain uses TRBV7-9 and TRBJ2-5, with 12 bases lining up with TRBD1. Germline V lookup: CDR1 SEHNR, CDR2 FQNEAQ (reference sequence). This CDR3 has 16 residues. V was pared by 3 bases and J by 1 base, with 3 bases of the junction left unmatched.

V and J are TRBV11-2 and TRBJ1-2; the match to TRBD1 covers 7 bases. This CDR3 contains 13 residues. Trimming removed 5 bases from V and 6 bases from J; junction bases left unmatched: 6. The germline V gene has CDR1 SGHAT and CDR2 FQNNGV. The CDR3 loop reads CASSHQGGDGYTF. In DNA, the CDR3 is TGTGCCAGCAGCCACCAGGGGGGAGATGGCTACACCTTC.

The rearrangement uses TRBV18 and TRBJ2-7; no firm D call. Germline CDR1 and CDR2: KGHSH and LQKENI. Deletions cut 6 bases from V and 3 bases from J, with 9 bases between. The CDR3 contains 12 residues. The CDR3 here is CASSVLGYEQYF. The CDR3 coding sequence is TGTGCCAGCTCCGTCCTAGGCTACGAGCAGTACTTC.

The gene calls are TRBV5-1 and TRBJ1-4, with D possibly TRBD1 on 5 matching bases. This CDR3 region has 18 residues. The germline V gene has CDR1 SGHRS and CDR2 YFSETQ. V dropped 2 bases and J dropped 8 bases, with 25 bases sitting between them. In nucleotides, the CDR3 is TGCGCCAGCAGCTTTTCGGGGCGCGGTGTTTCGACGAAGGAAAAACTGTTTTTT. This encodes CASSFSGRGVSTKEKLFF.

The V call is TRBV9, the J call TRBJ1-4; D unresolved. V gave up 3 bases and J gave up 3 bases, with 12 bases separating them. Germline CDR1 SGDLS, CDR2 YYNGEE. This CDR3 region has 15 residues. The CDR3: CASSAASRPNEKLFF. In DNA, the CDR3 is TGTGCCAGCAGCGCCGCCAGTCGACCTAATGAAAAACTGTTTTTT.

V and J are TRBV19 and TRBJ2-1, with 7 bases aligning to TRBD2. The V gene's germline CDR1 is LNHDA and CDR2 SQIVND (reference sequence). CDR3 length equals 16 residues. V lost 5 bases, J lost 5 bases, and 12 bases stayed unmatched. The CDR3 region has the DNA TGTGCCAGTAGTGGCGGGGGACCCTACCTACACAATGAGCAGTTCTTC. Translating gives CASSGGGPYLHNEQFF.

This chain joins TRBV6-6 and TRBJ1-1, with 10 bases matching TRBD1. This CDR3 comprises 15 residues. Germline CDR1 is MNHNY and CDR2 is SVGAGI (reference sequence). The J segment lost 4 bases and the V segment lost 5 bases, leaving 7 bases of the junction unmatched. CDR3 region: CASSPRQGAGTEAFF. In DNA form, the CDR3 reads TGTGCCAGCAGTCCCCGACAGGGGGCTGGCACTGAAGCTTTCTTT.

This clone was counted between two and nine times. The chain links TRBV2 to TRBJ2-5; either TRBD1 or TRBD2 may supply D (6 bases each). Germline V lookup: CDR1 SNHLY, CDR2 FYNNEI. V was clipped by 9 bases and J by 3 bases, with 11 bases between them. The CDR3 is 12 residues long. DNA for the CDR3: TGTGCCAGTAAGGGGGGAGAAGAGACCCAGTACTTC. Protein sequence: CASKGGEETQYF.

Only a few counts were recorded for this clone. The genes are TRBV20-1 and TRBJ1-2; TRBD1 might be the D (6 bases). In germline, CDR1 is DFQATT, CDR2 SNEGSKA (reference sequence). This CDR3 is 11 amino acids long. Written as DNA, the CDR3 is TGCCAGGGACGTCGCGGGGGCGGCTACACCTTC. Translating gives CQGRRGGGYTF.

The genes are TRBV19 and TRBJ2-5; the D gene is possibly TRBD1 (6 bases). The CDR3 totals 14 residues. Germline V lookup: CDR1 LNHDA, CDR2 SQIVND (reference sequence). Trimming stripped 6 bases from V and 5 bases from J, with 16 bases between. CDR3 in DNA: TGTGCCAGTAGCAAGACTAACAGGGCGGAGACCCAGTACTTC. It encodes CASSKTNRAETQYF.

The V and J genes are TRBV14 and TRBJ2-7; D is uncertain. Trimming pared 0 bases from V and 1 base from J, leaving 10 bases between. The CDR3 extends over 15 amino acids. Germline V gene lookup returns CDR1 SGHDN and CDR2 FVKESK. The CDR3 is CASSQDTARSYEQYF. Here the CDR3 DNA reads TGTGCCAGCAGCCAAGATACGGCAAGATCCTACGAGCAGTACTTC.

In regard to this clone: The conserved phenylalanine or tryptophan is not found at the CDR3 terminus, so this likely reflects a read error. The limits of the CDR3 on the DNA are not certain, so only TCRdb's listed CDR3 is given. CDR3 region: CASSKFPLGTTGSG. The chain combines TRBV21-1 with TRBJ1-2; no DNA check was done on the table's D call, TRBD1. TRBV21-1 is a known pseudogene. Ends included, the CDR3 has 14 residues.